The T cell receptor (beta chain) described here comes from a study of blood T cells in healthy people across ages. General study findings and limits: Strong correlation was found linking TCR beta diversity to naive T cell percentage. Long-lived donors had more naive CD4+ cells and higher diversity than aged donors.

Trimming left V 1 base short and J 3 bases short, with 12 bases between. The CDR3 is made up of 15 amino acids. CDR1 and CDR2 from the germline V gene are LGHNA and YSLEER. The use of a sample-barcoded 5' primer and a J-beta primer mix characterized a second PCR of roughly 7 to 11 cycles. Every cDNA was tagged by a template-switch adaptor with 12 random nucleotides. Each CDR3 protein is one row after TCRdb ran MiXCR on the 5' RACE reads. The sample consists of about 2 million distinct CDR3 sequences, 49% of them appearing once. Healthy Caucasians from Russia aged roughly 6 to 95 served as donors. Of note for this clonotype: The antigen remains unidentified.

The sequence was collected from a woman in her thirties or forties in good health. Sequencing used blood. The chain links TRBV4-3 to TRBJ1-2; TRBD1 is a possible D gene (5 bases). CDR3 coding DNA: TGCGCCAGCAGCCAAGCCTTCGGGGGGGACTATGGCTACACCTTC. Translating it yields CASSQAFGGDYGYTF.